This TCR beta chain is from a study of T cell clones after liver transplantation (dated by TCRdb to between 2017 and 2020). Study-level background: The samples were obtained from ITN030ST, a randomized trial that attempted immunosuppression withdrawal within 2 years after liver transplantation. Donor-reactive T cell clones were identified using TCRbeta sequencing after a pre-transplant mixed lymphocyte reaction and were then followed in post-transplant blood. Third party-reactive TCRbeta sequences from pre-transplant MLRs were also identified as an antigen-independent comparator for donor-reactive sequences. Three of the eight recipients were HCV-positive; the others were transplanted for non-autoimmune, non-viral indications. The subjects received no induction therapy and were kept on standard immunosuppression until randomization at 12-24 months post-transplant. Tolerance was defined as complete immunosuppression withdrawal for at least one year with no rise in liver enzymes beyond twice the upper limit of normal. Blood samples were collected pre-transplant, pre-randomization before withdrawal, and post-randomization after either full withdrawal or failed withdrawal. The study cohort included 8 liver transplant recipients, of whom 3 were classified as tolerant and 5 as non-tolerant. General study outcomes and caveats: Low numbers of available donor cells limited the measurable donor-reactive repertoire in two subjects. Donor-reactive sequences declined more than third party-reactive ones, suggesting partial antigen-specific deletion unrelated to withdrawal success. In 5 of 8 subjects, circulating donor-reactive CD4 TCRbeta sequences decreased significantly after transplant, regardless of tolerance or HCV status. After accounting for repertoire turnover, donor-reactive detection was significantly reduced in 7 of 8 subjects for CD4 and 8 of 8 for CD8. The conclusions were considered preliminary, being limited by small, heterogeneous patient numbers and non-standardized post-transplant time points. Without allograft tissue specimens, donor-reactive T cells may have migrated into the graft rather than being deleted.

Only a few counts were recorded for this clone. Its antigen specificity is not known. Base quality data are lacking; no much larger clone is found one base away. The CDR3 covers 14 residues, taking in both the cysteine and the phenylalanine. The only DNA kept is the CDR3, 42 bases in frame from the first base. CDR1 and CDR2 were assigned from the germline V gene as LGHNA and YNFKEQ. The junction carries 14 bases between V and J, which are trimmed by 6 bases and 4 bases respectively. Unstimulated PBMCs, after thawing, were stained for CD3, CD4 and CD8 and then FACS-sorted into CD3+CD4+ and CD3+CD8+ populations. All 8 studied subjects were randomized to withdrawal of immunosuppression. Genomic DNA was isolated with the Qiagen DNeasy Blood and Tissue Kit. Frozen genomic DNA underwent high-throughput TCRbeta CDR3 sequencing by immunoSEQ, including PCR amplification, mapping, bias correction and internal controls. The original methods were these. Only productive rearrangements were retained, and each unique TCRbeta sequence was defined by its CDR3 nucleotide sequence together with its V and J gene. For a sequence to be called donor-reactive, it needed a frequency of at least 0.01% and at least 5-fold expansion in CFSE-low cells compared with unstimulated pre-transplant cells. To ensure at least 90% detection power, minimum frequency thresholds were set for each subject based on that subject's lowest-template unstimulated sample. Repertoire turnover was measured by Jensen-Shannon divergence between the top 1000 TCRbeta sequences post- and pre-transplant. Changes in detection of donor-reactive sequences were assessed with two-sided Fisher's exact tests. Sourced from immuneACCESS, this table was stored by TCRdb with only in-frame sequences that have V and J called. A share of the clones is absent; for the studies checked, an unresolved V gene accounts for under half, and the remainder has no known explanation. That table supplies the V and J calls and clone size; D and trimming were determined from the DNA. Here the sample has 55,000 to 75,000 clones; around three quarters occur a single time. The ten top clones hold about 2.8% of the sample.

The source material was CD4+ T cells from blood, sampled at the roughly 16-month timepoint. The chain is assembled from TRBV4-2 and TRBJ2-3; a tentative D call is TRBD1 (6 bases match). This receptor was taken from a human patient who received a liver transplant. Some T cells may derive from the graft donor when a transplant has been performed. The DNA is TGTGCCAGCAGTCCCCGTAGGGGGTCAGATACGCAGTATTTT. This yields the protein CASSPRRGSDTQYF.